This record looks at one T cell receptor (beta chain) sequence and its context. The antigen remains unidentified. Primers: 60 Vbeta forward and 13 Jbeta reverse. The data were produced by immunoSEQ multiplex PCR, yet TCRdb's version contains in-frame clones alone and is incomplete. The data show 150,000 or so clones, with 82% seen just once and roughly 1.4% held by the top ten. These data originate in a study of cytomegalovirus exposure and HLA in healthy donors. With 5 bases clipped from V and 2 bases from J, the junction kept 7 bases outside the gene matches. Germline V gives CDR1 SGHVS, CDR2 FQNEAQ. This CDR3 region has 15 residues. Study observations and caveats: A later analysis appeared to link common viral pathogens to several of the most significant clusters. HLA alleles showed associations with some 17,000 TCR beta sequences in a later analysis, at a 0.05 false discovery rate. Some public TCRs appeared in many individuals, while most sequences were rare. With further analysis later on, most CMV-associated TCR beta chains appeared HLA-restricted.

Source material: PBMCs. The sequence derives from a man aged 30 to 39 in good health and CMV-seropositive. This chain uses TRBV7-8 with TRBJ2-7; 9 nucleotides match TRBD2. DNA of the CDR3: TGTGCCAGCAGCCCGTTGACTAGCGGCGCCTACGAGCAGTACTTC. Amino acid sequence: CASSPLTSGAYEQYF.